This T cell receptor (beta chain) is drawn from a study of blood T cell repertoires in COVID-19 (dated by TCRdb to about 2020). About the investigation overall: Samples covering the acute and convalescent phases of COVID-19 were provided by collaborators in the United States, Italy and Spain. The samples were drawn from two sources: the first 160 participants of the ongoing ImmuneRACE study, and approximately 1,300 subjects contributed by 6 global collaborators. The dataset comprised deeply sampled blood TCRbeta repertoires from subjects exposed to, actively infected with, or recovered from COVID-19. The sample metadata nearly always contained a de-identified subject ID, COVID-19 status, age in years and sex. The prospective study material was composed of cDNA or gDNA derived from T cells, B-cell-depleted T cells, or PBMCs. The repertoires were released in a freely available public database intended as a resource for research on the immune response to SARS-CoV-2. Where available, HLA class I and class II types were obtained from metadata supplied by the sample provider rather than from assay-based typing.

The germline V gene encodes CDR1 SGHRS and CDR2 YFSETQ. The CDR3 holds 15 amino acids from the cysteine to the phenylalanine. The retained sequence is limited to the CDR3, 45 bases, with the frame set at the first base. Ends trimmed: V by 4 bases, J by 1 base; bases unmatched to a gene: 4. Broader findings and caveats from the paper: How much clinical and demographic metadata was included differed by source and by participant, and the metadata was provided uncurated.

TCRbeta CDR3 regions were amplified from genomic DNA using the immunoSEQ Assay, a bias-controlled multiplex PCR. The paper's processing steps were these. Nucleated cell counts per sample were estimated from amplification of reference gene primers within the assay. Sequence reads were collapsed and filtered to measure the absolute abundance of every unique TCRbeta CDR3 rearrangement. For each sample, productive Simpson clonality was calculated by taking the square root of Simpson's diversity index across productive rearrangements. Not all clones reach the TCRdb copy of this immuneACCESS table, which keeps in-frame sequences only. Checked studies attribute under half of the gap to unresolved V genes and leave the rest unexplained. The V and J calls and clone size were taken over from that table, and D and trimming were inferred from the DNA. The sample table contains about 360,000 clones; only one count was recorded for around 86% of them. Together, the top ten hold around 3% of the sample.

As regards this clone: Its antigen remains unidentified. No base qualities exist here, and no much larger clone lies one base off it.

The collaborating institutions used their own protocols to collect whole blood in K2EDTA tubes. For TCRbeta analysis, collaborators shipped samples as frozen whole blood, isolated PBMCs, or DNA extracted from either of those sample types. The TCR comes from a human donor in a cohort sampled during active COVID-19. The chain employs TRBV5-1 and TRBJ2-1; TRBD1 lines up with 8 middle nucleotides. The sequenced material came from peripheral blood. This receptor carries the CDR3 CASSGGQGSYNEQFF. The sequenced DNA is TGCGCCAGCAGCGGCGGACAGGGTTCCTACAATGAGCAGTTCTTC.